This T cell receptor beta chain emerged from a study of T-cell memory formation after mild COVID-19. This clonotype was counted a few times. The CDR3 is 15 residues long. Trimming took 3 bases from V and 0 from J, leaving 9 bases between them. Germline V gene sequence: CDR1 SEHNR, CDR2 FQNEAQ (reference sequence). TCRdb ran MiXCR on the 5' RACE reads and lists one entry per CDR3 protein. The top ten hold about 20% of the sample, which has fewer than 350,000 distinct CDR3 sequences, roughly 8.2% seen once. The specimen sequenced was PBMCs or a T cell subset sorted from them (not recorded which). The gene calls are TRBV7-9 and TRBJ1-5; D unclear. The clonotype was recovered from a man aged 18 to 35 who had mild COVID-19 (a few samples of this study predate the infection). Cell type and time point are not known. The CDR3 reads CASSLSGYSNQPQHF. The CDR3 DNA sequence: TGTGCCAGCAGCTTGTCCGGTTATAGCAATCAGCCCCAGCATTTT.